This T cell receptor beta chain comes out of a study of CD8 T cells in ankylosing spondylitis. Germline loops: CDR1 MGHRA, CDR2 YSYEKL. The CDR3 covers 14 residues. TCRdb passed the 5' RACE reads through MiXCR, listing each CDR3 protein once. The sample has 200,000 to 300,000 distinct CDR3 sequences; roughly a tenth are singletons. This clonotype was seen ten or more times. The junction does not match germline at one end; this may be a read error. The clonotype was recovered from a male donor with ankylosing spondylitis or in good health (not recorded which). The sequencing sample was made of blood, either unsorted or a sorted T cell fraction (not recorded which). The chain has TRBV4-1 and TRBJ2-1; D may correspond to TRBD1 or TRBD2 (6 bases each). CDR3 region: CASSQSGAYSEQFF. The CDR3, as DNA: TGCGCCAGCAGCCAATCGGGGGCCTACAGTGAGCAGTTCTTC.